Listed below are T cell receptor beta chains from one sample, sequenced in a study of blood T cell repertoires in COVID-19. Sequencing used immunoSEQ multiplex PCR; TCRdb keeps in-frame clones, though not all of them. The table has 160,000 or so clones, more than 90% seen once. The specimen was peripheral blood. The receptors shown here come from a man aged 60 to 75 with active or convalescent COVID-19. CDR3s include the opening cysteine and the closing phenylalanine or tryptophan. A D gene is named only where the DNA matches it firmly. Clone size is stated in some rows and not others, as once, few, many or a class when expanded.

d_call: NA; v_call: TRBV18; j_call: TRBJ2-1; clone_size: NA; cdr3_aa: CASSPGTPGSNEQFF; cdr3_nt: TGTGCCAGCTCGCCCGGGACACCGGGGAGCAATGAGCAGTTCTTC
d_call: NA; v_call: TRBV5-1; j_call: TRBJ1-2; clone_size: NA; cdr3_aa: CASSPGGPRGYTF; cdr3_nt: TGCGCCAGCAGCCCGGGGGGGCCGAGGGGCTACACCTTC
d_call: TRBD2; v_call: TRBV18; j_call: TRBJ2-7; clone_size: NA; cdr3_aa: CASSPTSVSYEQYF; cdr3_nt: TGTGCCAGCTCACCAACTAGCGTCTCCTACGAGCAGTACTTC
d_call: TRBD1; v_call: TRBV2; j_call: TRBJ1-1; clone_size: NA; cdr3_aa: CASSRTGGLNTEAFF; cdr3_nt: TGTGCCAGCAGTAGGACAGGGGGATTGAACACTGAAGCTTTCTTT
d_call: NA; v_call: TRBV27; j_call: TRBJ1-5; clone_size: NA; cdr3_aa: CASSLSRGWPQHF; cdr3_nt: TGTGCCAGCAGTTTATCGAGAGGTTGGCCCCAGCATTTT
d_call: NA; v_call: TRBV10-3; j_call: TRBJ2-1; clone_size: NA; cdr3_aa: CAISGGTTGSNEQFF; cdr3_nt: TGTGCCATCAGCGGCGGGACCACCGGGAGCAATGAGCAGTTCTTC
d_call: NA; v_call: TRBV9; j_call: TRBJ1-1; clone_size: NA; cdr3_aa: CASSLETGNTEAFF; cdr3_nt: TGTGCCAGCAGCCTCGAGACAGGGAACACTGAAGCTTTCTTT
d_call: NA; v_call: TRBV10-1; j_call: TRBJ2-2; clone_size: few; cdr3_aa: CASSEFGQGSGELFF; cdr3_nt: TGCGCCAGCAGTGAATTCGGCCAGGGGTCCGGGGAGCTGTTTTTT
d_call: TRBD2; v_call: TRBV7-6; j_call: TRBJ2-2; clone_size: NA; cdr3_aa: CASSLVLLAGGGELFF; cdr3_nt: TGTGCCAGCAGCTTAGTTTTGCTAGCGGGCGGCGGGGAGCTGTTTTTT
d_call: TRBD1; v_call: TRBV30; j_call: TRBJ1-1; clone_size: few; cdr3_aa: CAWSGQGNTEAFF; cdr3_nt: TGTGCCTGGAGTGGACAGGGGAACACTGAAGCTTTCTTT
d_call: TRBD1; v_call: TRBV20-1; j_call: TRBJ1-6; clone_size: once; cdr3_aa: CSASLRDRGSPLHF; cdr3_nt: TGCAGTGCTAGTCTCCGGGACAGGGGTTCACCCCTCCACTTT
d_call: TRBD1; v_call: TRBV7-8; j_call: TRBJ1-4; clone_size: NA; cdr3_aa: CASSRQGGREKLFF; cdr3_nt: TGTGCCAGCAGCCGACAGGGAGGGCGCGAAAAACTGTTTTTT
d_call: TRBD1; v_call: TRBV6-5; j_call: TRBJ1-1; clone_size: NA; cdr3_aa: CASTQTGVTEAFF; cdr3_nt: TGTGCCAGCACCCAAACAGGGGTCACTGAAGCTTTCTTT
d_call: NA; v_call: TRBV28; j_call: TRBJ1-2; clone_size: NA; cdr3_aa: CASRLGGNYGYTF; cdr3_nt: TGTGCCAGCAGACTGGGGGGAAACTATGGCTACACCTTC
d_call: NA; v_call: TRBV7-8; j_call: TRBJ2-2; clone_size: NA; cdr3_aa: CASSLELRGRGVPGELFF; cdr3_nt: TGTGCCAGCAGCTTAGAGTTACGTGGCAGGGGGGTCCCCGGGGAGCTGTTTTTT
d_call: TRBD1; v_call: TRBV5-1; j_call: TRBJ2-3; clone_size: NA; cdr3_aa: CASTRGQERTQYF; cdr3_nt: TGCGCCAGCACCCGGGGACAGGAGAGGACGCAGTATTTT
d_call: NA; v_call: TRBV5-1; j_call: TRBJ1-3; clone_size: NA; cdr3_aa: CASSLGTTGNTIYF; cdr3_nt: TGCGCCAGCAGCTTAGGGACAACTGGAAACACCATATATTTT
d_call: NA; v_call: TRBV10-2; j_call: TRBJ2-3; clone_size: NA; cdr3_aa: CASRSRGAQVDTQYF; cdr3_nt: TGCGCCAGCAGGAGTCGGGGGGCCCAGGTAGATACGCAGTATTTT
d_call: TRBD1; v_call: TRBV25-1; j_call: TRBJ1-1; clone_size: NA; cdr3_aa: CASGEGARHTEAFF; cdr3_nt: TGTGCCAGCGGTGAGGGGGCGCGTCACACTGAAGCTTTCTTT
d_call: NA; v_call: TRBV9; j_call: TRBJ1-1; clone_size: NA; cdr3_aa: CASSVERDTEAFF; cdr3_nt: TGTGCCAGCAGCGTAGAGAGGGACACTGAAGCTTTCTTT
d_call: TRBD1; v_call: TRBV7-9; j_call: TRBJ1-2; clone_size: NA; cdr3_aa: CASSLDRDSTRNYGYTF; cdr3_nt: TGTGCCAGCAGCTTAGACAGGGACAGCACCCGCAACTATGGCTACACCTTC
d_call: NA; v_call: TRBV11-2; j_call: TRBJ1-1; clone_size: NA; cdr3_aa: CASSLGMRGTEAFF; cdr3_nt: TGTGCCAGCAGCTTAGGGATGAGGGGGACTGAAGCTTTCTTT
d_call: TRBD1; v_call: TRBV6-5; j_call: TRBJ1-6; clone_size: NA; cdr3_aa: CASSRQGWDSPLHF; cdr3_nt: TGTGCCAGCAGTCGACAGGGTTGGGATTCACCCCTCCACTTT
d_call: TRBD1; v_call: TRBV5-4; j_call: TRBJ1-2; clone_size: NA; cdr3_aa: CASSLGQGDYGYTF; cdr3_nt: TGTGCCAGCAGCTTGGGACAGGGGGATTATGGCTACACCTTC
d_call: NA; v_call: TRBV7-8; j_call: TRBJ1-6; clone_size: once; cdr3_aa: CASSPREGFNSPLHF; cdr3_nt: TGTGCCAGCAGCCCAAGAGAGGGCTTTAATTCACCCCTCCACTTT
d_call: NA; v_call: TRBV5-5; j_call: TRBJ1-1; clone_size: NA; cdr3_aa: CASGLRSTEAFF; cdr3_nt: TGTGCCAGCGGATTACGGAGCACTGAAGCTTTCTTT
d_call: TRBD1; v_call: TRBV5-1; j_call: TRBJ1-3; clone_size: NA; cdr3_aa: CASSPRTGSGNTIYF; cdr3_nt: TGCGCCAGCAGCCCGAGGACAGGCTCTGGAAACACCATATATTTT
d_call: TRBD1; v_call: TRBV7-6; j_call: TRBJ2-7; clone_size: NA; cdr3_aa: CASSLARPGTGGYEQYF; cdr3_nt: TGTGCCAGCAGCTTAGCCCGGCCCGGGACAGGGGGCTACGAGCAGTACTTC
d_call: NA; v_call: TRBV5-6; j_call: TRBJ1-2; clone_size: once; cdr3_aa: CASSFATGPLNYGYTF; cdr3_nt: TGTGCCAGCAGCTTTGCTACAGGGCCTCTTAACTATGGCTACACCTTC
d_call: TRBD1; v_call: TRBV30; j_call: TRBJ2-4; clone_size: once; cdr3_aa: CAWSVKPGQGAVQYF; cdr3_nt: TGTGCCTGGAGTGTAAAGCCGGGACAGGGGGCGGTTCAGTACTTC
d_call: TRBD1; v_call: TRBV10-3; j_call: TRBJ2-7; clone_size: NA; cdr3_aa: CAISELKGSSGTGRAGQIYEQYF; cdr3_nt: TGTGCCATCAGTGAGCTCAAGGGGAGCTCCGGGACAGGGCGAGCGGGACAGATCTACGAGCAGTACTTC
d_call: TRBD2; v_call: TRBV19; j_call: TRBJ2-2; clone_size: once; cdr3_aa: CASSPPSGGGTGELFF; cdr3_nt: TGTGCCAGTAGTCCCCCTAGCGGGGGGGGCACCGGGGAGCTGTTTTTT
d_call: TRBD1; v_call: TRBV12-3/TRBV12-4; j_call: TRBJ2-3; clone_size: NA; cdr3_aa: CASSLQGKDTQYF; cdr3_nt: TGTGCCAGCAGTCTACAGGGGAAAGATACGCAGTATTTT